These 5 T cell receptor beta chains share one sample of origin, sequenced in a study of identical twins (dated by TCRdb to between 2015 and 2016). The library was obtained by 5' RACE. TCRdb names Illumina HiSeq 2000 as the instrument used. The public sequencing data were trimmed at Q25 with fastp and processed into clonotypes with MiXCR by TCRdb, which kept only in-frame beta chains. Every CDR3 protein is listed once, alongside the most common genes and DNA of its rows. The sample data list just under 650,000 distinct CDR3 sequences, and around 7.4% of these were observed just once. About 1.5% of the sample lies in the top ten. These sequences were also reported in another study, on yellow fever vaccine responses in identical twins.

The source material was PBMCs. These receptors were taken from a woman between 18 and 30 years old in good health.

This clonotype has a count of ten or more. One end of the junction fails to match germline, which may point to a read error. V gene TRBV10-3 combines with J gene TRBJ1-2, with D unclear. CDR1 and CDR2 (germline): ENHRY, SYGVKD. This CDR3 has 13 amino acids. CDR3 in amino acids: CAISESADYGYTF. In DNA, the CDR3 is TGTGCCATCAGCGAGTCGGCGGACTATGGCTACACCTTC.

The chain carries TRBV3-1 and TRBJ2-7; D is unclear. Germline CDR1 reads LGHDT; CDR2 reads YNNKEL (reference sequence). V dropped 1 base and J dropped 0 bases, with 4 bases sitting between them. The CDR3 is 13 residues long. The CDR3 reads CASSQGTSYEQYV. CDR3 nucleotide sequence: TGTGCCAGCAGCCAAGGGACCTCCTACGAGCAGTACGTC.

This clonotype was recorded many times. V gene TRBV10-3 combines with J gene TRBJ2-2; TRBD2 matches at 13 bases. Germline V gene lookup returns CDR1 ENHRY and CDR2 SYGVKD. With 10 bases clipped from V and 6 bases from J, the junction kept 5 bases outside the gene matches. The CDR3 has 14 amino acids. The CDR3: CATGLAGVPGELFF. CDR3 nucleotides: TGTGCCACCGGACTAGCGGGAGTACCCGGGGAGCTGTTTTTT.

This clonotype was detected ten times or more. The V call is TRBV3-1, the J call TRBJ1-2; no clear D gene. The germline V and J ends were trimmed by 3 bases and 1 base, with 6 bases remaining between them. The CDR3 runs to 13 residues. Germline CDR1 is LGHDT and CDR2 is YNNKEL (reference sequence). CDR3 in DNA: TGTGCCAGCAGCCAGTGGGATAACTATGGCTACACCTTC. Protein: CASSQWDNYGYTF.

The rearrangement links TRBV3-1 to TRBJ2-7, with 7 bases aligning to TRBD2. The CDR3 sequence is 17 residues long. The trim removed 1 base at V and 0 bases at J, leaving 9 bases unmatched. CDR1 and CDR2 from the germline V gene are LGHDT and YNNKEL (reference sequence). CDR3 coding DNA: TGTGCCAGCAGCCAAGTTAGCGGGTCTACATTCTCCTACGAGCAGTACTTC. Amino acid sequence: CASSQVSGSTFSYEQYF.